The next 22 T cell receptor beta chains were all read from a single sample in a study of T cell changes during pregnancy in multiple sclerosis. Sequenced by immunoSEQ multiplex PCR; TCRdb stores in-frame clones only, minus some. In the table there are tens of thousands of clones, approximately 90% of which are singletons. Sequencing was performed on peripheral blood, taken in the third trimester of pregnancy. The receptors come from a female donor with multiple sclerosis, enrolled in a pregnancy study.

V gene TRBV7-2 combines with J gene TRBJ2-2; TRBD2 matches at 9 bases. This CDR3 spans 18 amino acids. J lost 5 bases, V lost 5 bases, and 15 bases had no gene match. Germline V gene lookup returns CDR1 SGHTA and CDR2 FQGNSA. In DNA form, the CDR3 reads TGTGCCAGCAGCCTAGACCCTCGCGGGGGGGCCTTAACCGGGGAGCTGTTTTTT. Residues: CASSLDPRGGALTGELFF.

The sample holds one count of this clone. This sequence joins TRBV28 and TRBJ2-7; D not certain. V lost 3 bases and J 0 bases, leaving 3 bases between the germline ends. Germline V CDR1 and CDR2: MDHEN, SYDVKM. The CDR3 runs 12 residues. The CDR3 protein is CASSFSSYEQYF. In DNA, the CDR3 is TGTGCCAGCAGTTTTAGCTCCTACGAGCAGTACTTC. The variable domain in full, completed from reference TRBV28 and TRBJ2-7, reads DVKVTQSSRYLVKRTGEKVFLECVQDMDHENMFWYRQDPGLGLRLIYFSYDVKMKEKGDIPEGYSVSREKKERFSLILESASTNQTSMYLCASSFSSYEQYFGPGTRLTVT.

The chain employs TRBV15 and TRBJ2-3; TRBD2 aligns across 12 bases. The CDR3 loop spans 16 amino acids. From germline, CDR1 is LNHNV and CDR2 YYDKDF (reference sequence). V shed 6 bases, J shed 6 bases, and the junction held 10 bases outside the gene matches. CDR3 in DNA: TGTGCCACCAGTCCCCGGGCTAGCGGGGGGGCGGATACGCAGTATTTT. Translation: CATSPRASGGADTQYF.

This clone appeared a single time. The CDR3 nucleotides are TGTGCCAGCAGTCGAGGGACTAGTTTCGATGAGCAGTTCTTC. Encoded protein: CASSRGTSFDEQFF. The chain uses TRBV6-5 and TRBJ2-1, with TRBD2 matching 8 bases. The CDR3 totals 14 residues. From germline, CDR1 is MNHEY and CDR2 SVGAGI. V gave up 5 bases and J gave up 8 bases; unmatched junction bases: 8.

V and J are TRBV2 and TRBJ1-1; D is possibly TRBD1 (6 bases). Germline V CDR1 and CDR2: SNHLY, FYNNEI. CDR3 length: 14 residues. Trimming removed 8 bases from V and 12 bases from J, with 25 bases in between. CDR3 sequence: CASRRLQLGGRSFF. CDR3 bases: TGTGCCAGCCGACGGCTCCAATTGGGGGGGCGGTCTTTCTTT.

V gene TRBV7-2 combines with J gene TRBJ2-1, with TRBD1 matching over 7 bases. Germline CDR1 and CDR2: SGHTA and FQGNSA. V trimming: 5 bases; J trimming: 9 bases; junction bases outside the gene matches: 16. The CDR3 has 16 residues. The CDR3 nucleotides read TGTGCCAGCAGCATATCAACAGGGGCGGAAGGACTTGAGCAGTTCTTC. Its translation is CASSISTGAEGLEQFF.

The chain carries TRBV6-5 and TRBJ2-7; D remains ambiguous. CDR1 and CDR2 from the germline V gene are MNHEY and SVGAGI. V was clipped by 2 bases and J by 0 bases, with 5 bases between them. CDR3 length equals 13 residues. The CDR3 sequence is CASSYLPSYEQYF. CDR3 bases: TGTGCCAGCAGTTACCTCCCCTCCTACGAGCAGTACTTC.

The count of this clone is one. V usage is TRBV4-2 and J usage is TRBJ1-2; D gene unclear. The CDR3 is made up of 14 amino acids. The V end lost 3 bases, the J end lost 8 bases, and 16 bases lay between the germline ends. Per germline, CDR1 LGHNA and CDR2 YNFKEQ. CDR3 nucleotide sequence: TGTGCCAGCAGCCAGGAACGGACGCCGGGGGGCTACACCTTC. Protein product: CASSQERTPGGYTF.

V usage is TRBV5-4 and J usage is TRBJ2-6, with 7 bases fitting TRBD1. After removal of 4 bases from V and 0 bases from J, the junction contained 7 bases not matched to a gene. This CDR3 contains 17 residues. The germline V gene encodes CDR1 SGHNT and CDR2 YYREEE (reference sequence). The CDR3 DNA sequence: TGTGCCAGCAGCCCCTCGACAGGGAACTCTGGGGCCAACGTCCTGACTTTC. It codes for CASSPSTGNSGANVLTF.

The chain couples TRBV30 to TRBJ1-1; D is unresolved. The CDR3 extends over 13 amino acids. Trimming stripped 7 bases from V and 2 bases from J, with 14 bases between. The V gene's germline CDR1 is GTSNPN and CDR2 SVGIG (reference sequence). CDR3 amino acids: CALAVDLNTEAFF. As DNA, the CDR3 is TGTGCCTTAGCGGTGGACCTTAACACTGAAGCTTTCTTT.

This sequence joins TRBV2 and TRBJ1-1; 9 bases are a match to TRBD1. CDR3 length: 14 amino acids. V trimming: 6 bases; J trimming: 11 bases; junction bases outside the gene matches: 13. The germline CDR1 and CDR2 sequences are SNHLY and FYNNEI. CDR3 DNA: TGTGCCAGCAGGATCGCGGACAGGGGATTGCATGCTTTCTTT. It specifies CASRIADRGLHAFF.

V and J are TRBV19 and TRBJ2-1; TRBD2 aligns across 7 bases. J gave up 1 base and V 5 bases, and 8 bases lay outside the gene matches. From germline, CDR1 is LNHDA and CDR2 SQIVND (reference sequence). The CDR3 is 16 residues long. CDR3 bases: TGTGCCAGTAGTTTCACGGGGAGGGAGTCCTACAATGAGCAGTTCTTC. This encodes CASSFTGRESYNEQFF.

The count of this clone is one. V usage is TRBV5-6 and J usage is TRBJ1-3; TRBD1 is a possible D gene (5 bases). V shed 4 bases and J shed 4 bases, with 12 bases lying between them. The CDR3 is 14 amino acids. Germline V gene sequence: CDR1 SGHDT, CDR2 YYEEEE. The CDR3 DNA is TGTGCCAGCAGCCTGCAAGGGGCAGGAAACACCATATATTTT. This gives the protein CASSLQGAGNTIYF.

V usage is TRBV6-5 and J usage is TRBJ1-6, with D tentatively TRBD1 (6 bases). CDR1 is MNHEY, CDR2 SVGAGI, per germline. This CDR3 is 15 amino acids long. Trimming removed 5 bases at V and 4 bases at J, with 12 bases between. CDR3 amino acids: CASSLDSYYNSPLHF. The CDR3 DNA reads as TGTGCCAGCAGTCTGGACAGCTATTATAATTCACCCCTCCACTTT.

V gene TRBV28 combines with J gene TRBJ1-2, with D maybe TRBD1 (6 bases). Germline lookup yields CDR1 MDHEN and CDR2 SYDVKM. Trimming removed 2 bases at V and 3 bases at J, with 7 bases between. The CDR3 totals 13 residues. CDR3 bases: TGTGCCAGCAGTTTAAGACAGGACTATGGCTACACCTTC. Its protein product is CASSLRQDYGYTF.

The genes are TRBV6-5 and TRBJ1-3; TRBD1 might be the D (6 bases). Between the trimmed V and J ends, which lost 2 bases and 2 bases, there was a span of 10 bases. The CDR3 is 15 residues long. CDR1 and CDR2 (germline): MNHEY, SVGAGI. CDR3 sequence (DNA): TGTGCCAGCAGTTACGCCTCAGGGGCTGGAAACACCATATATTTT. It translates to CASSYASGAGNTIYF.

The chain joins TRBV25-1 to TRBJ2-7; the D gene is possibly TRBD1 (5 bases). The germline V gene has CDR1 MGHDK and CDR2 SYGVNS. V was cut by 6 bases and J by 3 bases, with 18 bases left in between. This CDR3 has 15 residues. CDR3 bases: TGTGCCAGCAGGGATACAGGAGACCGAGGCTACGAGCAGTACTTC. Translating gives CASRDTGDRGYEQYF.

This chain uses TRBV19 with TRBJ2-1, with D hard to call. Germline CDR1 and CDR2: LNHDA and SQIVND (reference sequence). V lost 0 bases to trimming and J lost 9 bases, with 6 bases between them. The CDR3 is 12 residues long. CDR3 residues: CASSIDEFEQFF. The CDR3 DNA reads TGTGCCAGTAGTATAGATGAGTTTGAGCAGTTCTTC.

The gene calls are TRBV4-3 and TRBJ2-3, with 9 bases identical to TRBD2. The CDR3 has 16 residues. Germline V gene data show CDR1 as LGHNA and CDR2 as YSLEER. V was pared by 1 base and J by 6 bases, with 8 bases of the junction left unmatched. The CDR3 coding sequence is TGCGCCAGCAGCCAAGCGAGGCGGGGGGGCTTGGATACGCAGTATTTT. Translating it yields CASSQARRGGLDTQYF.

This chain links TRBV12-5 with TRBJ1-5; D is perhaps TRBD1 (6 bases). Germline V gene data show CDR1 as LGHNT and CDR2 as FRNRAP. With 5 bases removed from V and 3 bases from J, the gap between germline ends came to 17 bases. The CDR3 runs to 16 residues. In nucleotides, the CDR3 is TGTGCTAGTGGTCCCGGCGGCAGGGGCGTCAATCAGCCCCAGCATTTT. Protein: CASGPGGRGVNQPQHF. Looking up the rest from reference TRBV12-5 and TRBJ1-5 gives the full variable domain: DARVTQTPRHKVTEMGQEVTMRCQPILGHNTVFWYRQTMMQGLELLAYFRNRAPLDDSGMPKDRFSAEMPDATLATLKIQPSEPRDSAVYFCASGPGGRGVNQPQHFGDGTRLSIL.

The genes are TRBV10-3 and TRBJ1-3; D remains unclear. V gave up 2 bases and J gave up 0 bases, with 5 bases separating them. The CDR3 length is 14 residues. Germline lookup yields CDR1 ENHRY and CDR2 SYGVKD. The CDR3 loop reads CAISETDSGNTIYF. The CDR3 bases are TGTGCCATCAGTGAGACTGACTCTGGAAACACCATATATTTT.

This rearrangement joins TRBV7-3 to TRBJ1-1; D ambiguous. Germline assignment: CDR1 SGHTA and CDR2 FQGTGA. Trimming left V 0 bases short and J 2 bases short, with 4 bases between. This CDR3 is built from 13 residues. The CDR3 here is CASSLTPNTEAFF. The CDR3 bases are TGTGCCAGCAGCTTAACTCCTAACACTGAAGCTTTCTTT.